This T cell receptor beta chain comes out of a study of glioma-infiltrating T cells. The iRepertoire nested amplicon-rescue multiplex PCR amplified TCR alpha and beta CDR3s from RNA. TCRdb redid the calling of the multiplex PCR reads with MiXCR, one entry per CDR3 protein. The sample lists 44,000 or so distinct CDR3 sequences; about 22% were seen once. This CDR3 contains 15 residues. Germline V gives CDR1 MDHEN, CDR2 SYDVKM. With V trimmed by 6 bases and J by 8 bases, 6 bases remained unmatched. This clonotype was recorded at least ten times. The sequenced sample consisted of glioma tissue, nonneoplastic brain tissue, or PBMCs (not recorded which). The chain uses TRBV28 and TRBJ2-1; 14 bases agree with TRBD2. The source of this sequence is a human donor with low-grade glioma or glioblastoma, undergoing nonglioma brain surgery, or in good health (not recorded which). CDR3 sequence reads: CASRSGTSGRHEQFF. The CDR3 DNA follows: TGTGCCAGCAGGTCCGGGACTAGCGGGAGACATGAGCAGTTCTTC.